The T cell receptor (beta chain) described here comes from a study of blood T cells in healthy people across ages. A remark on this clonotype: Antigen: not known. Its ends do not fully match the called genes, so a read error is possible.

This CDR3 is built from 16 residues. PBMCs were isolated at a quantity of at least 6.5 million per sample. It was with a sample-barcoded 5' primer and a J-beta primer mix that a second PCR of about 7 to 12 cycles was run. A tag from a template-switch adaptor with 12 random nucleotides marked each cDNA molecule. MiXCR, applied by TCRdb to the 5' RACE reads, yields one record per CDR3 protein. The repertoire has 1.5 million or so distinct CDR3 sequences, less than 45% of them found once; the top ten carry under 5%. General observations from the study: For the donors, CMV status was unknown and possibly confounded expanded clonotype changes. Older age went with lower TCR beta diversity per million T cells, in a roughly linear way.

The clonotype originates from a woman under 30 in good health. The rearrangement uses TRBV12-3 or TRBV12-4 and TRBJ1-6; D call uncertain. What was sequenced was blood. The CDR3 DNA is TGTGCCAGCAGTTTAAGGATTGCTAGTTTGGGTTCACTCCTCCACTTT. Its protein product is CASSLRIASLGSLLHF.